In this sample, the clone carrying this TCR beta chain turned up many times. V shed 6 bases and J shed 0 bases, with 14 bases lying between them. Germline loops: CDR1 MNHNY, CDR2 SVGAGI (reference sequence). This CDR3 spans 16 amino acids. A single record per CDR3 protein comes from TCRdb applying MiXCR to the reads. This sample has about 300,000 distinct CDR3 sequences, with around 10% found just once. The data were taken from a study of T cell repertoires in cytomegalovirus infection. The TCR originated in a human donor in good health (CMV status not recorded). Some clones in this sample may be carry-over from other donors' samples. This chain joins TRBV6-6 and TRBJ1-4; D is ambiguous. Source material: PBMCs. CDR3 sequence (DNA): TGTGCCAGCAGCCCGGACCCATCTGCAACTAATGAAAAACTGTTTTTT. This sequence encodes CASSPDPSATNEKLFF.